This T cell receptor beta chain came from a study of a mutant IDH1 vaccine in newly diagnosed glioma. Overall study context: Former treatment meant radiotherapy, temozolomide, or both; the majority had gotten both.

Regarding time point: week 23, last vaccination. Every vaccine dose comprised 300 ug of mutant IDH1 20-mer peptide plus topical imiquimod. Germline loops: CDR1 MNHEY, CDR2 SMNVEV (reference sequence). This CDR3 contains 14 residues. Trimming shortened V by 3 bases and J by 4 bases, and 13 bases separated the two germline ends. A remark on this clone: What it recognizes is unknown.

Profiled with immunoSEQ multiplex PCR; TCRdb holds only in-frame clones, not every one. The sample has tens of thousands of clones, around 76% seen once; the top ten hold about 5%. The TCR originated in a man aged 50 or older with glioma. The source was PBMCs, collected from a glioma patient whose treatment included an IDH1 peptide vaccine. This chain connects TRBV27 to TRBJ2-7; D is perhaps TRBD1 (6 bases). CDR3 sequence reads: CASSFQGLGYEQYF. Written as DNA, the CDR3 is TGTGCCAGCAGTTTCCAGGGGCTGGGGTACGAGCAGTACTTC.